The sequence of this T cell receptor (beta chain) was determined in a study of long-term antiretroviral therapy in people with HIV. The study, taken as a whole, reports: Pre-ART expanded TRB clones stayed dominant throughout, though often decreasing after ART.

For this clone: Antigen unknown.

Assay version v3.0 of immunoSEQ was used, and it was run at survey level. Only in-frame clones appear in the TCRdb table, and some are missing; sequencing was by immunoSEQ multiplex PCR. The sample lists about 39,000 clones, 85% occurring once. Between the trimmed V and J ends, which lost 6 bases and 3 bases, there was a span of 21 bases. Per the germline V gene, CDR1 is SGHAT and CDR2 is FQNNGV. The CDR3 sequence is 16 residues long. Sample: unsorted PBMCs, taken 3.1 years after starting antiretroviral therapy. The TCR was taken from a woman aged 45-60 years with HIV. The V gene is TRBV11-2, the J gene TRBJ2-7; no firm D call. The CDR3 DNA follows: TGTGCCAGCAGTCATATCACGGGTCGGGTTGGCTACGAGCAGTACTTC. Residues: CASSHITGRVGYEQYF.